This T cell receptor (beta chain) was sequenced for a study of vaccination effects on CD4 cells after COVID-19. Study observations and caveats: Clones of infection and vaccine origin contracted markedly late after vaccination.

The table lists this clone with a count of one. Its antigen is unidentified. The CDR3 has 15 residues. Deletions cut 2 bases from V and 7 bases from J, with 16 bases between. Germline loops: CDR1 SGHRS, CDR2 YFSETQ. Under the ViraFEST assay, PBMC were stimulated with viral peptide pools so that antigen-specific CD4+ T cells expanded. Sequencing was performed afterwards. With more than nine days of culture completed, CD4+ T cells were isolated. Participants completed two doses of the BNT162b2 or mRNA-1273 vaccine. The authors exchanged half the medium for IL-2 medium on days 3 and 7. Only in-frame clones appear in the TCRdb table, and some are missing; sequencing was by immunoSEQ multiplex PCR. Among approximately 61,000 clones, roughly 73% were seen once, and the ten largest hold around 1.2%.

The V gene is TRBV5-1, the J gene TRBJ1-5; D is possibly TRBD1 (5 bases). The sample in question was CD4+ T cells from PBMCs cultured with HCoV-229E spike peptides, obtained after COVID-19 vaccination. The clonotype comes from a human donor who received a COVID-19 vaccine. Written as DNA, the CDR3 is TGCGCCAGCAGCTTTTCTGGGGGAGGTCAACAGCCCCAGCATTTT. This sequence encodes CASSFSGGGQQPQHF.